The entry that follows covers one T cell receptor (beta chain) sequence. No antigen is known for it. Germline trimming cut 4 bases from V and 11 bases from J; bases unmatched to any gene: 10. From germline, CDR1 is SNHLY and CDR2 FYNNEI. This CDR3 contains 15 residues. These data originate in a study of Tregs in tolerant kidney transplant recipients. The repertoire was sequenced with immunoSEQ multiplex PCR; TCRdb's copy has only in-frame clones and lacks some. The profile covers tens of thousands of clones, with approximately 94% appearing a single time and 0.46% taken by the ten largest. Thawed PBMCs were FACS-sorted into unstimulated CD4+CD25+CD127- regulatory T cells, CD4+CD25- non-regulatory cells, CD4 and CD8 cells. Study findings and constraints: Nucleotide sequences could not be compared across some patients' samples due to primer changes.

The sequencing used CD4+ T cells from blood, collected before the transplant. The TCR sequence derives from a human donor who received a combined kidney and bone marrow transplant. This chain connects TRBV2 to TRBJ1-4, with 10 bases lining up with TRBD1. The CDR3 DNA sequence: TGTGCCAGCAGTGTAGAGCGACAGGGGGCAGGGAAACTGTTTTTT. This encodes CASSVERQGAGKLFF.